Listed below are T cell receptor beta chains from one sample, sequenced in a study of beta chain features in type 1 diabetes. Only in-frame clones appear in the TCRdb table, and some are missing; sequencing was by immunoSEQ multiplex PCR. Among roughly 400,000 clones listed, about 15% were seen once. Sequencing input: naive CD4+ T cells from blood. The receptors were sampled from a man between 25 and 39 years old in good health. Both conserved end residues are part of each CDR3. Fields, in order: J gene, V gene, CDR3 protein.

>TRBJ2-7|TRBV7-2
CASSLVAKSYEQYF
>TRBJ1-5|TRBV29-1
CSGGQGNNQPQHF
>TRBJ2-3|TRBV6-5
CASTRGRADTQYF
>TRBJ2-5|TRBV30
CAWNWADQETQYF
>TRBJ2-3|TRBV28
CASSLQQGLDTQYF
>TRBJ1-6|TRBV6-4
CATGPGQGNNSPLHF
>TRBJ1-6|TRBV25-1
CASSGKGTGLGNSPLHF
>TRBJ2-3|TRBV10-3
CAIRTSITDTQYF
>TRBJ2-7|TRBV2
CASSEGRTVLPSEQYF
>TRBJ2-3|TRBV9
CASTPKAGEMDTQYF
>TRBJ2-5|TRBV6-6
CASSGVAETQYF
>TRBJ1-5|TRBV4-1
CASSQDQGGQPQHF
>TRBJ2-2|TRBV29-1
CSAGWTDLTGELFF
>TRBJ2-1|TRBV7-9
CASSFGPYNEQFF
>TRBJ2-1|TRBV11-1
CASSSGLAGAREQFF
>TRBJ1-2|TRBV29-1
CSVVGGYGYTF
>TRBJ1-6|TRBV5-4
CASSLAGDNSPLHF
>TRBJ2-5|TRBV7-2
CASSSRQGQETQYF
>TRBJ1-2|TRBV5-6
CASRYGTAYGYTF
>TRBJ2-1|TRBV19
CASSMGLAAYNEQFF
>TRBJ2-3|TRBV7-2
CASSLGGSITDTQYF
>TRBJ2-1|TRBV7-9
CASSSPGLLNNEQFF
>TRBJ2-2|TRBV27
CASSLQTPGRTGELFF
>TRBJ2-3|TRBV18
CASSPLSGRPDTQYF
>TRBJ1-5|TRBV29-1
CSVSKGSREPQHF
>TRBJ2-5|TRBV5-1
CASSLGLQETQYF